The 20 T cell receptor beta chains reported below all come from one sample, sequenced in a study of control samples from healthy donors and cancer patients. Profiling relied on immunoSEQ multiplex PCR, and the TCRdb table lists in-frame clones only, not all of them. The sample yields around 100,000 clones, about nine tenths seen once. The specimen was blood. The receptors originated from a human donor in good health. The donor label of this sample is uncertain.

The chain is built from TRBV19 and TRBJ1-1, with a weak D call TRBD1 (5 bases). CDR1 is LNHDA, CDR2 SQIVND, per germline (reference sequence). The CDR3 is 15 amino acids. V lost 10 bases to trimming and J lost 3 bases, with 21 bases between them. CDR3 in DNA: TGTGCCACCAAAGGGGTAGGGAGCGCTGACACTGAAGCTTTCTTT. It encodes CATKGVGSADTEAFF.

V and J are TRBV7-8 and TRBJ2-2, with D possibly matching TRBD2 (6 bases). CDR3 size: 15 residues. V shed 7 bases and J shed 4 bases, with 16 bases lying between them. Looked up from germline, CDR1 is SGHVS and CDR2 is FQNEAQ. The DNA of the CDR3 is TGTGCCAGCAATTGGAGGGATCCGACCACCGGGGAGCTGTTTTTT. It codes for CASNWRDPTTGELFF. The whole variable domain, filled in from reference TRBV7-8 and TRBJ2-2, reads GAGVSQSPRYKVAKRGQDVALRCDPISGHVSLFWYQQALGQGPEFLTYFQNEAQLDKSGLPSDRFFAERPEGSVSTLKIQRTQQEDSAVYLCASNWRDPTTGELFFGEGSRLTVL.

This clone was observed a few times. The CDR3 DNA follows: TGTGCCAGCGGGGGGAATTCACCCCTCCACTTT. The encoded protein is CASGGNSPLHF. The chain joins TRBV27 to TRBJ1-6; perhaps TRBD1 as D (5 bases). Germline V gene data show CDR1 as MNHEY and CDR2 as SMNVEV (reference sequence). Between the trimmed V and J ends, which lost 8 bases and 7 bases, there was a span of 6 bases. The CDR3 consists of 11 residues.

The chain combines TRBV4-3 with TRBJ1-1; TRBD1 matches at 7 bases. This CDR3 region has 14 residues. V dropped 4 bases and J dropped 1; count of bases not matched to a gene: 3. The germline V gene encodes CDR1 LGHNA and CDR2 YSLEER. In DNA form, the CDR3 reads TGCGCCAGCAGCCTGGACAGGAAGAACACTGAAGCTTTCTTT. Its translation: CASSLDRKNTEAFF.

The CDR3 loop reads CASSASTGAMNTEAFF. In DNA form, the CDR3 reads TGCGCCAGCAGCGCTTCGACAGGGGCAATGAACACTGAAGCTTTCTTT. The chain joins TRBV5-1 to TRBJ1-1; 8 bases fit TRBD1. The CDR3 runs to 16 residues. Germline loops: CDR1 SGHRS, CDR2 YFSETQ. J gave up 0 bases and V 4 bases, and 8 bases lay outside the gene matches. Looking up the rest from reference TRBV5-1 and TRBJ1-1 gives the full variable domain: KAGVTQTPRYLIKTRGQQVTLSCSPISGHRSVSWYQQTPGQGLQFLFEYFSETQRNKGNFPGRFSGRQFSNSRSEMNVSTLELGDSALYLCASSASTGAMNTEAFFGQGTRLTVV.

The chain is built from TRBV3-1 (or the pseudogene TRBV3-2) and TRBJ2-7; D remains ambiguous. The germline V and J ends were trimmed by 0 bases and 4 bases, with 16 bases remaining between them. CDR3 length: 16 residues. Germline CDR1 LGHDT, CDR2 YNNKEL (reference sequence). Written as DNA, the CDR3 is TGTGCCAGCAGCCAAGATAGGACCGGACGGCCGTACGAGCAGTACTTC. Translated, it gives CASSQDRTGRPYEQYF.

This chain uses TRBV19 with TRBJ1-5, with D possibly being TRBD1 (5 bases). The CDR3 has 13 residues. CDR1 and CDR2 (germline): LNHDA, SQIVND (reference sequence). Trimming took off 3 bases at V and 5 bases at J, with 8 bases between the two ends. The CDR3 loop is CASSMARDQPQHF. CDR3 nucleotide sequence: TGTGCCAGTAGTATGGCCAGGGATCAGCCCCAGCATTTT.

CDR3 protein: CASSYSGGTSGYTF. CDR3 nucleotides: TGTGCCAGCAGTTACTCAGGGGGTACGAGTGGCTACACCTTC. The V and J genes are TRBV6-5 and TRBJ1-2; possibly TRBD1 for D (6 bases). V dropped 0 bases and J dropped 7 bases, with 12 bases sitting between them. Germline CDR1 and CDR2: MNHEY and SVGAGI. There are 14 residues in the CDR3.

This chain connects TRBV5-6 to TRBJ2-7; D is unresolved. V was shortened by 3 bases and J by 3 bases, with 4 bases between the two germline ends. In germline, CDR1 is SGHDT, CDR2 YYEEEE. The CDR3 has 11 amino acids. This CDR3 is CASSSGYEQYV. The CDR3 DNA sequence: TGTGCCAGCAGCTCGGGCTACGAGCAGTACGTC.

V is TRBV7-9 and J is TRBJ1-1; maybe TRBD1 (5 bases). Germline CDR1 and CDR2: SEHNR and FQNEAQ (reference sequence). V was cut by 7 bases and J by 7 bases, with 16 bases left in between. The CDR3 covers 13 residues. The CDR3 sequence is CASISTGFSEAFF. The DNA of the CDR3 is TGTGCCAGCATCTCTACAGGATTCAGTGAAGCTTTCTTT. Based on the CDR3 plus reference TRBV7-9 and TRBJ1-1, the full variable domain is DTGVSQNPRHKITKRGQNVTFRCDPISEHNRLYWYRQTLGQGPEFLTYFQNEAQLEKSRLLSDRFSAERPKGSFSTLEIQRTEQGDSAMYLCASISTGFSEAFFGQGTRLTVV.

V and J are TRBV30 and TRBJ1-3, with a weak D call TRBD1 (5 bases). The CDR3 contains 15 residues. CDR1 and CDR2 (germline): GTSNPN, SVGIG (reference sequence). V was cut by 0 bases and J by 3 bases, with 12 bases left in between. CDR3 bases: TGTGCCTGGAGTGTAACCCGGGGGGGTGGAAACACCATATATTTT. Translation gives CAWSVTRGGGNTIYF.

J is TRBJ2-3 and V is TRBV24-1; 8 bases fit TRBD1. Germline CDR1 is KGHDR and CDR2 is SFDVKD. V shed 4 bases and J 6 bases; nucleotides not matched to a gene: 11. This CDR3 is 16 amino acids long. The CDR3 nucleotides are TGTGCCACCAGTGAAGCAGGGGGCATCACGGCGGATACGCAGTATTTT. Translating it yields CATSEAGGITADTQYF.

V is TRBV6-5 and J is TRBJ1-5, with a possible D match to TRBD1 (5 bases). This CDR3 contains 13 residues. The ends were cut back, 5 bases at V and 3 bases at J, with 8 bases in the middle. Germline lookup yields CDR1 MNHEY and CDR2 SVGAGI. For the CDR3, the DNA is TGTGCCAGCAGTACAGGCTACAATCAGCCCCAGCATTTT. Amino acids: CASSTGYNQPQHF.

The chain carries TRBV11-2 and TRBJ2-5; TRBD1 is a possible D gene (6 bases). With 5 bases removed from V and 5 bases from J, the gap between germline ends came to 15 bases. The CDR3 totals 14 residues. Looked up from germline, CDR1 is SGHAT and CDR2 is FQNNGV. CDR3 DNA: TGTGCCAGCAGCCTTGGGGGCAGGTGGGAGACCCAGTACTTC. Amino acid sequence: CASSLGGRWETQYF.

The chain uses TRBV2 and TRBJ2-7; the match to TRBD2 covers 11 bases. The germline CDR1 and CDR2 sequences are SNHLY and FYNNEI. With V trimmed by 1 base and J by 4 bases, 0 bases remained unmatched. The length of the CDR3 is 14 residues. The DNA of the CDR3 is TGTGCCAGCAGTGAAGTAGCGGGGGGGTACGAGCAGTACGTC. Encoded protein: CASSEVAGGYEQYV.

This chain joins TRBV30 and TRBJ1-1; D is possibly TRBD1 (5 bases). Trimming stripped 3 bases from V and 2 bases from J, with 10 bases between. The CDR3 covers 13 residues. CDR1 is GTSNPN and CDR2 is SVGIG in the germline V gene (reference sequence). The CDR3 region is CAWSSRANTEAFF. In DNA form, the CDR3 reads TGTGCCTGGAGCTCCAGGGCTAACACTGAAGCTTTCTTT.

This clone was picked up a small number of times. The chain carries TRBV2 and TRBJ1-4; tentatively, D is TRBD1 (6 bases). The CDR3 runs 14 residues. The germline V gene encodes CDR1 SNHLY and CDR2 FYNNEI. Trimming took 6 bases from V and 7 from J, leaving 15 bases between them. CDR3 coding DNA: TGTGCCAGCAGAGCTACAGGGTTTTTTGAAAAACTGTTTTTT. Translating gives CASRATGFFEKLFF.

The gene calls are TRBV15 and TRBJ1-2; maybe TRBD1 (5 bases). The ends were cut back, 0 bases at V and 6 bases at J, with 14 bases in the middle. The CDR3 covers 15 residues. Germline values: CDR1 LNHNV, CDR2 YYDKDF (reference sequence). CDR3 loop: CATSRDLGTANGYTF. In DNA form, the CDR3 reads TGTGCCACCAGCAGAGATCTCGGGACCGCGAATGGCTACACCTTC.

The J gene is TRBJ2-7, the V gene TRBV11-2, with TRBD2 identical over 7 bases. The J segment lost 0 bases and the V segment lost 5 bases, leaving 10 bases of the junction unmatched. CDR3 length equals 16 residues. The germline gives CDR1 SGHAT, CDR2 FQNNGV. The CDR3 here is CASSRFAGDSSYEQYV. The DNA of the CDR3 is TGTGCCAGCAGCCGATTTGCGGGGGATTCCTCCTACGAGCAGTACGTC.

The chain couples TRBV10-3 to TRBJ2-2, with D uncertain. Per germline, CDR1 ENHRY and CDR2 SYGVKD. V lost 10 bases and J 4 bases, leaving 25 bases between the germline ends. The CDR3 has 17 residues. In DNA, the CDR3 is TGTGCCACCCTGGACCCTGAGGTGGGCGCACCCACCGGGGAGCTGTTTTTT. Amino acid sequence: CATLDPEVGAPTGELFF.